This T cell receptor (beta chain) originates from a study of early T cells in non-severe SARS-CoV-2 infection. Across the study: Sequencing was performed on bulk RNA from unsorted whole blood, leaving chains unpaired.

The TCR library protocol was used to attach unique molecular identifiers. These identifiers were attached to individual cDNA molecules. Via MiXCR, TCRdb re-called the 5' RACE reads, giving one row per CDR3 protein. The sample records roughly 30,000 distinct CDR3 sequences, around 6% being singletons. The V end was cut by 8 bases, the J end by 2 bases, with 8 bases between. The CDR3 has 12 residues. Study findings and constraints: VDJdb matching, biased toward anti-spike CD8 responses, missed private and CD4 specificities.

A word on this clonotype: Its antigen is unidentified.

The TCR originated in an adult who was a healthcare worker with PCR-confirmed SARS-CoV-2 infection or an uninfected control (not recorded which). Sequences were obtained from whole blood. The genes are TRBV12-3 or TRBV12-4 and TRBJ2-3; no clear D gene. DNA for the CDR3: TGTGCCAGCCGAGTTTCCACAGATACGCAGTATTTT. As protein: CASRVSTDTQYF.